Below are 23 T cell receptor beta chains sequenced from a single sample in a study of OX40 agonist ivuxolimab in advanced cancers. Method: immunoSEQ multiplex PCR; TCRdb's copy keeps in-frame clones and lacks some. This sample carries approximately 66,000 clones, 85% of them seen once, and the ten largest clones take about 0.76%. Material: CD4+ or CD8+ T cells sorted from blood, obtained in a trial of the OX40 agonist ivuxolimab. These receptors came from an adult with an advanced solid tumor such as melanoma, head and neck, liver or kidney cancer.

This chain joins TRBV14 and TRBJ2-1; TRBD2 matches 11 bases. The length of the CDR3 is 14 residues. The trim removed 4 bases at V and 12 bases at J, leaving 8 bases unmatched. In germline, CDR1 is SGHDN, CDR2 FVKESK. CDR3 sequence (DNA): TGTGCCAGCAGCCTGACTAGCGGGGTTTCTGCGCAGTTCTTC. Translating it yields CASSLTSGVSAQFF.

V usage is TRBV6-1 and J usage is TRBJ2-3; 9 positions agree with TRBD1. Germline CDR1 is MNHNS and CDR2 is SASEGT. Trimming took 2 bases from V and 1 from J; bases not matched to a gene: 7. The CDR3 totals 17 residues. The CDR3 region has the DNA TGTGCCAGCAGTGAAACGATTTGGACAGGGGGCACAGATACGCAGTATTTT. Translating it yields CASSETIWTGGTDTQYF.

The gene calls are TRBV10-1 and TRBJ2-4; 12 bases line up with TRBD2. The CDR3 is made up of 18 amino acids. Trimming cost V 7 bases and J 3 bases; bases outside gene matches: 13. Germline V CDR1 and CDR2: WNHNN, SYGVQD (reference sequence). The CDR3 is CASTGLAGNLWGKNIQYF. The CDR3 coding sequence is TGCGCCAGCACTGGACTAGCGGGGAACCTTTGGGGCAAAAACATTCAGTACTTC.

The chain employs TRBV5-4 and TRBJ1-5; unclear D gene. Between the trimmed V and J ends, which lost 0 bases and 4 bases, there was a span of 8 bases. CDR1 SGHNT and CDR2 YYREEE come from the germline V gene (reference sequence). This CDR3 has 14 amino acids. CDR3 in DNA: TGTGCCAGCAGCTTGGGGGGAGGGAATCAGCCCCAGCATTTT. This codes for CASSLGGGNQPQHF.

The chain recombines TRBV7-9 with TRBJ2-3; D gene uncertain. CDR3 length: 17 amino acids. V shed 4 bases and J shed 0 bases, with 17 bases lying between them. Germline-derived CDR1 and CDR2 are SEHNR and FQNEAQ (reference sequence). CDR3 protein: CASSWPTRRPSTDTQYF. CDR3 nucleotides: TGTGCCAGCAGCTGGCCCACCAGACGACCTAGCACAGATACGCAGTATTTT.

V gene TRBV1 combines with J gene TRBJ2-7; TRBD2 is taken as the D call from the table, unchecked against the DNA. TRBV1 is given as a pseudogene. The CDR3 extends over 15 amino acids. CDR3: CTSSLAGPGRYEQYF. The CDR3 DNA sequence: TGCACCAGCAGCCTGGCAGGCCCTGGGAGATACGAGCAGTACTTC.

This clone appeared a single time. This sequence joins TRBV5-4 and TRBJ2-7; D possibly corresponds to TRBD1 (6 bases). V was trimmed by 2 bases and J by 0 bases, leaving 12 bases between them. This CDR3 has 15 residues. CDR1 SGHNT and CDR2 YYREEE come from the germline V gene (reference sequence). The CDR3 is CASSFREGGSYEQYF. In nucleotides, the CDR3 is TGTGCCAGCAGCTTTAGGGAAGGGGGCTCCTACGAGCAGTACTTC. The full variable domain, rest sourced from reference TRBV5-4 and TRBJ2-7, is ETGVTQSPTHLIKTRGQQVTLRCSSQSGHNTVSWYQQALGQGPQFIFQYYREEENGRGNFPPRFSGLQFPNYSSELNVNALELDDSALYLCASSFREGGSYEQYFGPGTRLTVT.

J is TRBJ2-3 and V is TRBV7-2, with D unresolved. The V end lost 4 bases, the J end lost 4 bases, and 6 bases lay between the germline ends. This CDR3 has 12 residues. Germline V lookup: CDR1 SGHTA, CDR2 FQGNSA. The CDR3 DNA follows: TGTGCCAGCAGCTCCCCCGCAGATACGCAGTATTTT. Translating gives CASSSPADTQYF.

CDR3 in amino acids: CASSLGRSARDEQFF. CDR3 sequence (DNA): TGCGCCAGCAGCTTGGGGCGGAGCGCGCGGGATGAGCAGTTCTTC. This chain links TRBV5-1 with TRBJ2-1, with TRBD2 as a possible D gene (5 bases). The CDR3 loop spans 15 amino acids. Germline CDR1 SGHRS, CDR2 YFSETQ. With 0 bases removed from V and 8 bases from J, the gap between germline ends came to 15 bases.

This chain connects TRBV7-2 to TRBJ1-5; 10 bases line up with TRBD1. Per germline, CDR1 SGHTA and CDR2 FQGNSA. CDR3 length equals 16 residues. V shed 5 bases and J 6 bases; nucleotides not matched to a gene: 10. CDR3 nucleotides: TGTGCCAGCAGCATGGGAAGACAGGGGGCAGGTCAGCCCCAGCATTTT. Amino acids: CASSMGRQGAGQPQHF.

V usage is TRBV12-5 and J usage is TRBJ2-7; TRBD1 matches at 11 bases. This CDR3 comprises 16 residues. Looked up from germline, CDR1 is LGHNT and CDR2 is FRNRAP. J lost 6 bases, V lost 4 bases, and 11 bases had no gene match. The CDR3: CASGSASPGQGAEQYF. DNA for the CDR3: TGTGCTAGTGGTTCGGCCTCCCCCGGACAGGGGGCCGAGCAGTACTTC.

The rearrangement uses TRBV6-5 and TRBJ1-2; tentative D call: TRBD1 (6 bases). Trimming removed 0 bases at V and 4 bases at J, with 15 bases between. Germline V gives CDR1 MNHEY, CDR2 SVGAGI. The CDR3 totals 16 residues. The CDR3 DNA follows: TGTGCCAGCAGTTACTCTTCGACAGGAGCCGGCTATGGCTACACCTTC. Encoded protein: CASSYSSTGAGYGYTF.

The J gene is TRBJ2-7, the V gene TRBV6-5; D is perhaps TRBD1 (6 bases). Germline-derived CDR1 and CDR2 are MNHEY and SVGAGI. V was trimmed by 4 bases and J by 1 base, leaving 17 bases between them. The CDR3 is made up of 16 amino acids. The CDR3 nucleotides read TGTGCCAGCAGTTCTCAAGGGGGTTCGGTGTCCTACGAGCAGTACTTC. It is translated as CASSSQGGSVSYEQYF.

This rearrangement joins TRBV6-5 to TRBJ2-7; D unresolved. The CDR3 length is 13 residues. From germline, CDR1 is MNHEY and CDR2 SVGAGI. V lost 4 bases to trimming and J lost 7 bases, with 14 bases between them. In nucleotides, the CDR3 is TGTGCCAGCAGTTTGATTGGGGATCCGGAGCAGTACTTC. This sequence encodes CASSLIGDPEQYF.

The chain couples TRBV2 to TRBJ2-7, with a weak D call TRBD2 (6 bases). The ends were cut back, 6 bases at V and 7 bases at J, with 13 bases in the middle. The germline V gene has CDR1 SNHLY and CDR2 FYNNEI. This CDR3 has 12 amino acids. CDR3 loop: CASRILAGEQYF. The CDR3 region has the DNA TGTGCCAGCAGGATTCTGGCGGGGGAGCAGTACTTC.

V usage is TRBV6-4 and J usage is TRBJ2-2; D is possibly TRBD2 (6 bases). V shed 4 bases and J shed 6 bases, with 12 bases lying between them. The CDR3 is 14 amino acids. Per germline, CDR1 MRHNA and CDR2 SNTAGT. CDR3 loop: CASSVLEGSGELFF. CDR3 coding DNA: TGTGCCAGCAGTGTTTTGGAGGGATCCGGGGAGCTGTTTTTT.

The chain joins TRBV23-1 to TRBJ1-3; 8 bases are shared with TRBD1. TRBV23-1 qualifies as an ORF whose function is uncertain. V gave up 0 bases and J gave up 0 bases; unmatched junction bases: 7. This CDR3 contains 18 residues. CDR3 DNA sequence: TGCGCCAGCAGTCAATCCGAGACAGGGGTCTTCTCTGGAAACACCATATATTTT. Residues: CASSQSETGVFSGNTIYF.

This clone was seen a single time. This sequence joins TRBV4-1 and TRBJ1-5; no firm D call. CDR1 and CDR2 from the germline V gene are MGHRA and YSYEKL. This CDR3 is built from 18 residues. V was clipped by 4 bases and J by 2 bases, with 21 bases between them. CDR3 sequence (DNA): TGCGCCAGCAGCCGACTTGAGACAATCCACGGCGGCAATCAGCCCCAGCATTTT. This translates into CASSRLETIHGGNQPQHF.

The J gene is TRBJ2-2, the V gene TRBV5-1; tentative D call: TRBD1 (6 bases). Germline V gives CDR1 SGHRS, CDR2 YFSETQ. CDR3 size: 15 residues. Deletions cut 0 bases from V and 3 bases from J, with 9 bases between. CDR3 DNA: TGCGCCAGCAGCTTGGGGACAGATCACACCGGGGAGCTGTTTTTT. Translating it yields CASSLGTDHTGELFF.

V is TRBV19 and J is TRBJ2-7; weak D call: TRBD1 (6 bases). This CDR3 region has 15 residues. The V gene's germline CDR1 is LNHDA and CDR2 SQIVND (reference sequence). V dropped 3 bases and J dropped 3 bases, with 15 bases sitting between them. The CDR3 DNA sequence: TGTGCCAGTAGTATTGCCGGCCAGGGGAACTACGAGCAGTACTTC. The encoded protein is CASSIAGQGNYEQYF.

This clone came up once. This chain connects TRBV6-1 to TRBJ2-3, with D possibly being TRBD1 (5 bases). CDR3 length: 11 amino acids. Trimming removed 8 bases at V and 4 bases at J, with 7 bases between. CDR1 is MNHNS and CDR2 is SASEGT in the germline V gene. The DNA for the CDR3 is TGTGCCAGCGGGGCGGCAGATACGCAGTATTTT. Protein product: CASGAADTQYF.

V is TRBV6-6 and J is TRBJ2-1; 13 bases map to TRBD2. The CDR3 has 13 amino acids. V was clipped by 10 bases and J by 15 bases; unmatched bases: 12. The germline gives CDR1 MNHNY, CDR2 SVGAGI (reference sequence). The DNA of the CDR3 is TGTGCCACCCTGAGACTAGCGGGAGGTCTTGCGTTCTTC. Its protein is CATLRLAGGLAFF.

The chain uses TRBV4-2 and TRBJ1-1; D not certain. The germline V and J ends were trimmed by 1 base and 1 base, with 10 bases remaining between them. The CDR3 is 15 amino acids. Germline values: CDR1 LGHNA, CDR2 YNFKEQ. DNA for the CDR3: TGTGCCAGCAGCCAAGCGGAGGTCAGGAACACTGAAGCTTTCTTT. Translation gives CASSQAEVRNTEAFF.